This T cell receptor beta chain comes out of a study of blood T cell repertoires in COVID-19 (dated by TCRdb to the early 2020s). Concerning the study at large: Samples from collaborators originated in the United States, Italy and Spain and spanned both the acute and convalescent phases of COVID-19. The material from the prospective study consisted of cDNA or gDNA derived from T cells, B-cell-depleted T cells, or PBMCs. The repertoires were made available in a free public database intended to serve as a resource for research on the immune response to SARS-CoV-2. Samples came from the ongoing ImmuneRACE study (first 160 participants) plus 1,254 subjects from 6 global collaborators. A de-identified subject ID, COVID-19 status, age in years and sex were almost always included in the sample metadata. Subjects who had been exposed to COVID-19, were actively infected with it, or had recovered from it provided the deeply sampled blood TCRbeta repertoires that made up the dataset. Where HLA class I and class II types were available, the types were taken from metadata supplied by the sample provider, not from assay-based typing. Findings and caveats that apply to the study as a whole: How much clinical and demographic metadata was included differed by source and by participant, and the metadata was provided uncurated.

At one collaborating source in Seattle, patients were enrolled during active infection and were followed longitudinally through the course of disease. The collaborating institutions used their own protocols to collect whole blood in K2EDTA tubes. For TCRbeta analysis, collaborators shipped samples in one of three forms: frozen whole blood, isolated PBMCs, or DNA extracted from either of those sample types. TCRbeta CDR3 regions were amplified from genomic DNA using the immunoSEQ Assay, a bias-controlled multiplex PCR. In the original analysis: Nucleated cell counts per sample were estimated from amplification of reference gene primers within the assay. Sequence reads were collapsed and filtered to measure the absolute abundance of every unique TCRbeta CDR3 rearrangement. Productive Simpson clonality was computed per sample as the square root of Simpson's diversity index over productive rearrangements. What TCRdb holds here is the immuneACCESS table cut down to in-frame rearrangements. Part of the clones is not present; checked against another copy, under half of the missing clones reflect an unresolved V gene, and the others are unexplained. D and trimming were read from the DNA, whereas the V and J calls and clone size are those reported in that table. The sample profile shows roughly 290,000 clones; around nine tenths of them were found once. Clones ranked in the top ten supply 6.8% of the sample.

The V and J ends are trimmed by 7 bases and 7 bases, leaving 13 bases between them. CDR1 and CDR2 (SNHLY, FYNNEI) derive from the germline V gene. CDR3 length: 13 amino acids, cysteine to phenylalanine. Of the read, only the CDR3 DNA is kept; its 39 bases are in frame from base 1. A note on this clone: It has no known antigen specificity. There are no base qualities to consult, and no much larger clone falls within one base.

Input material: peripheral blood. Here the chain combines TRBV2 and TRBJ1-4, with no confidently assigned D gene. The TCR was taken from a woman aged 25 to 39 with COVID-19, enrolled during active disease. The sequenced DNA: TGTGCCAGCACGTGGGGAGATAGTGAAAAACTGTTTTTT. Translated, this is CASTWGDSEKLFF.